This TCR beta chain was sequenced in a study of cytomegalovirus exposure and HLA in healthy donors. General study points: An observed cluster of highly shared sequence variants was recorded as a likely sequencing artifact. A link between a missense DCLRE1C variant and TCR beta V- and J-gene trimming emerged from a later analysis.

The CDR3 has 13 residues. Between the trimmed V and J ends, which lost 3 bases and 5 bases, there was a span of 7 bases. Germline V lookup: CDR1 SGHTA, CDR2 FQGTGA. PCR was performed using 60 Vbeta and 13 Jbeta primers. Sequencing used immunoSEQ multiplex PCR; TCRdb keeps in-frame clones, though not all of them. The sample carries 150,000 or so clones, roughly 80% recorded once. When sampled, the donors appeared nominally healthy, though they likely had unrecorded immune exposures. About this clone itself: Antigen unknown.

This sequence was found in a man between 18 and 29 years old in good health and CMV-seropositive. The chain is built from TRBV7-3 and TRBJ2-2, with D uncertain. Sequenced input: PBMCs. CDR3 protein: CASSFAATGELFF. The CDR3 nucleotides are TGTGCCAGCAGCTTCGCGGCAACCGGGGAGCTGTTTTTT.